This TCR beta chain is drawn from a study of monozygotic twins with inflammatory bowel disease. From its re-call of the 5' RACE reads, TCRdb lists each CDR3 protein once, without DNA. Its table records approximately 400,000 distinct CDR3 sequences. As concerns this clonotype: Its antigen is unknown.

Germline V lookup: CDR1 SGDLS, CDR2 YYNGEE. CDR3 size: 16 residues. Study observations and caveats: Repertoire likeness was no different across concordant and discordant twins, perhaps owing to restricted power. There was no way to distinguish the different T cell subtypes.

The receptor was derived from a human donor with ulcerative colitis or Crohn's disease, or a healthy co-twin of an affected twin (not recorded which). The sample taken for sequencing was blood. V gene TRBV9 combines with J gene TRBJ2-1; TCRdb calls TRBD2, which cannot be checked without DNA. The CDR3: CASSLTRLAGGREQFF.